This T cell receptor beta chain was documented in a study of CD8 T cells in ankylosing spondylitis. Findings and caveats of the study: Made up of eight highly homologous variants, a TCR beta motif appeared characteristic of ankylosing spondylitis blood. Disease-linked clones reportedly concentrated significantly in matched ankylosing spondylitis synovial fluid. Both synovial fluid and blood in reactive arthritis had previously been reported to carry some motif variants.

This clonotype came up many times. The target antigen is unknown. Per the germline V gene, CDR1 is SGDLS and CDR2 is YYNGEE. The CDR3 covers 15 residues. V dropped 6 bases and J dropped 10; count of bases not matched to a gene: 10. TCRdb processed the 5' RACE reads anew with MiXCR; each CDR3 protein has one entry. Here the sample spans about 42,000 distinct CDR3 sequences, about 2.5% being singletons. Sample: blood, either unsorted or a sorted T cell fraction (not recorded which). The TCR was taken from a male donor with ankylosing spondylitis or in good health (not recorded which). The chain uses TRBV9 and TRBJ1-6; 10 positions match TRBD1. The CDR3 nucleotides read TGTGCCAGCACCCAGACCGGGACAGGGGTGTCACCCCTCCACTTT. It codes for CASTQTGTGVSPLHF.